The entry below gives a single T cell receptor (beta chain) sequence along with its context. The data were taken from a study of CD8 T cells in Susac syndrome. RNA in amounts of roughly 0.45 to 1 ug was reverse transcribed with random hexamers. The CDR3 of TCR beta was amplified by immunoSEQ multiplex PCR across 54 Vbeta and 13 Jbeta. TCRdb re-derived calls from the immunoSEQ multiplex PCR reads in MiXCR, one entry per CDR3 protein. This table has about 130,000 distinct CDR3 sequences, about 96% appearing once. The CDR3 runs 17 residues. V lost 5 bases, J lost 0 bases, and 19 bases lay in between. Germline V lookup: CDR1 LGHDT, CDR2 YNNKEL (reference sequence).

Sequenced sample: CD4+ T cells from PBMCs. This receptor was identified in a human donor in good health. The chain links TRBV3-1 to TRBJ1-2; TRBD1 is a possible D gene (5 bases). CDR3 residues: CASSETPGRISNYGYTF. CDR3 DNA sequence: TGTGCCAGCAGCGAAACGCCGGGACGCATTTCTAACTATGGCTACACCTTC.